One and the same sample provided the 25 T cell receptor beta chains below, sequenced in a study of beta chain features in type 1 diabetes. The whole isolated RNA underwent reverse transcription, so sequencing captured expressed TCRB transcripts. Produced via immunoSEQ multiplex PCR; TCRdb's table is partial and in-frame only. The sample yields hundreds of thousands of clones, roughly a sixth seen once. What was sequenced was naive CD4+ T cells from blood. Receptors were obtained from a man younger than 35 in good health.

The CDR3: CASTSWGYLAKNIQYF. The CDR3 DNA follows: TGTGCCAGCACCTCTTGGGGTTACCTAGCCAAAAACATTCAGTACTTC. The V call is TRBV7-2, the J call TRBJ2-4; no firm D call. V was pared by 7 bases and J by 0 bases, with 16 bases between. Looked up from germline, CDR1 is SGHTA and CDR2 is FQGNSA. There are 16 residues in the CDR3.

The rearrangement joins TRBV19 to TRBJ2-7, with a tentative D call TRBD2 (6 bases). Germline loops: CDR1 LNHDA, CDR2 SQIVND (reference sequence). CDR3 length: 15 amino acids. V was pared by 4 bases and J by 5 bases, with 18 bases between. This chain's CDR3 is CASSTGAGPPNEQYF. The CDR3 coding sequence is TGTGCCAGTAGTACAGGCGCGGGGCCGCCGAACGAGCAGTACTTC.

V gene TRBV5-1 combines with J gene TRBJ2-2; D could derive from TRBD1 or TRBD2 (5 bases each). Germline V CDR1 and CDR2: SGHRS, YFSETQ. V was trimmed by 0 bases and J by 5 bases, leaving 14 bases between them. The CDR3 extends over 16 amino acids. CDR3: CASSLAPGPRTGELFF. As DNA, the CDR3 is TGCGCCAGCAGCTTGGCCCCGGGGCCTCGGACCGGGGAGCTGTTTTTT.

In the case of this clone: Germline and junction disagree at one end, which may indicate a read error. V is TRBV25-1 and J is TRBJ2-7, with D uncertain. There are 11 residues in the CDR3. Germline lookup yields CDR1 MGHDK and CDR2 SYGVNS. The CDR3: CASSENYGQYF. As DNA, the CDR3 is TGTGCCAGCAGTGAAAACTACGGGCAGTACTTC.

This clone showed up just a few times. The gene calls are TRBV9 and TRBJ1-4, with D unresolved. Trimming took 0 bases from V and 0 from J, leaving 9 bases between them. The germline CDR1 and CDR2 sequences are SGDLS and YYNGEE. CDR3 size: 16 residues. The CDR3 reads CASSVAQSATNEKLFF. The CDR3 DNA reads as TGTGCCAGCAGCGTAGCCCAGAGTGCAACTAATGAAAAACTGTTTTTT.

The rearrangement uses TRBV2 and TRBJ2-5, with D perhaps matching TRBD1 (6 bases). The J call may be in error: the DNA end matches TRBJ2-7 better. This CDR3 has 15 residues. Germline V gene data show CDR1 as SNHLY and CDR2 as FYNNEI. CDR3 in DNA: TGTGCCAGCACCCCACAGGGTGTTAGGACCTACGAGCAGTACTTC. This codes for CASTPQGVRTYEQYF.

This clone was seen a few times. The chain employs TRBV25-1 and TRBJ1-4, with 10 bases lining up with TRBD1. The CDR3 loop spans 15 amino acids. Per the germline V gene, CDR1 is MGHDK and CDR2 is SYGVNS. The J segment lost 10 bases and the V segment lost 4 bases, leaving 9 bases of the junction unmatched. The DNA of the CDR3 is TGTGCCAGCAGTGGTCCGGGACAGGGGAGGAGAAAACTGTTTTTT. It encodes CASSGPGQGRRKLFF.

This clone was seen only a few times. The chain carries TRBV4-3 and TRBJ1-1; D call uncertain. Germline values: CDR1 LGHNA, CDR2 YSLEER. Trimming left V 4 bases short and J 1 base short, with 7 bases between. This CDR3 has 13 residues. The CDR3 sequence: CASSLLRNTEAFF. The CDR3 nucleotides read TGCGCCAGCAGCCTTCTCCGGAACACTGAAGCTTTCTTT.

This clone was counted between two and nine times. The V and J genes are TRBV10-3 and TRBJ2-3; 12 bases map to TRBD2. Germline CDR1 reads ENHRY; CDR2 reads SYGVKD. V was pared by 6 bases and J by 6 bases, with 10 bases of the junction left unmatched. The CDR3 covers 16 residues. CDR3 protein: CAIRGTSGSREDTQYF. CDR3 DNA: TGTGCCATCAGGGGGACTAGCGGGTCCCGGGAGGATACGCAGTATTTT.

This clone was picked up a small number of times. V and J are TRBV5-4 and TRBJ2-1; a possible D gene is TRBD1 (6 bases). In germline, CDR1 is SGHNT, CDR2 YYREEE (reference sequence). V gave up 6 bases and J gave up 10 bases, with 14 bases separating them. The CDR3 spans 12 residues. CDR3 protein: CASTRDRFEQFF. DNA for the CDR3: TGTGCCAGCACCCGAGACAGGTTCGAGCAGTTCTTC.

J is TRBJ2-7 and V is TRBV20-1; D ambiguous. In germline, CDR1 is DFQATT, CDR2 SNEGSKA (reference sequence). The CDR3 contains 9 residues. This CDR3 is CTPGGEQYF. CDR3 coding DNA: TGCACCCCCGGCGGCGAGCAGTACTTC.

The CDR3 coding sequence is TGTGCCAGCAGCCAAGATCAGGCCGCAGGGCTAGCCAAAAACATTCAGTACTTC. This encodes CASSQDQAAGLAKNIQYF. The chain combines TRBV4-2 with TRBJ2-4; D might be TRBD1 (5 bases). The CDR3 covers 18 residues. Germline values: CDR1 LGHNA, CDR2 YNFKEQ. The ends were cut back, 0 bases at V and 0 bases at J, with 15 bases in the middle.

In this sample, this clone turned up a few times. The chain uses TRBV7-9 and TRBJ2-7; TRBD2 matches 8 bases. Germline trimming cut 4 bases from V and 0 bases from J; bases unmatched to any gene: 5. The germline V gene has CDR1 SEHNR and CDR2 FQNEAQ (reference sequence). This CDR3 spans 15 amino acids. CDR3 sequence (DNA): TGTGCCAGCAGCTCACAAGCGGGGGCCTCCTACGAGCAGTACTTC. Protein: CASSSQAGASYEQYF.

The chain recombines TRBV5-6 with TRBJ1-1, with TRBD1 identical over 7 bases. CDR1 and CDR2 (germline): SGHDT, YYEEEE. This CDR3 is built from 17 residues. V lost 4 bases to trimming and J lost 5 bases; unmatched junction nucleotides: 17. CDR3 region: CASSPDRLHRGRTEAFF. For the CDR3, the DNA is TGTGCCAGCAGCCCGGATCGCCTACACAGGGGACGTACTGAAGCTTTCTTT.

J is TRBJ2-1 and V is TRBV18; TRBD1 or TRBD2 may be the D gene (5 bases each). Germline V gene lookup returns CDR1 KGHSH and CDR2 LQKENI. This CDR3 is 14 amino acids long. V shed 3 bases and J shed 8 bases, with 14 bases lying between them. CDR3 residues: CASSPGLGEDEQFF. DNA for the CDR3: TGTGCCAGCTCACCGGGGCTGGGGGAAGATGAGCAGTTCTTC.

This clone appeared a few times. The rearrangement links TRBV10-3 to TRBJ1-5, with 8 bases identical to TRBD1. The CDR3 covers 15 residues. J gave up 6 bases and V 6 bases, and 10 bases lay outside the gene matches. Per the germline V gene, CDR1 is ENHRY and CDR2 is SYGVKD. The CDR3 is CAISPDRDSGQPQHF. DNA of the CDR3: TGTGCCATCAGCCCGGACAGGGATTCGGGTCAGCCCCAGCATTTT.

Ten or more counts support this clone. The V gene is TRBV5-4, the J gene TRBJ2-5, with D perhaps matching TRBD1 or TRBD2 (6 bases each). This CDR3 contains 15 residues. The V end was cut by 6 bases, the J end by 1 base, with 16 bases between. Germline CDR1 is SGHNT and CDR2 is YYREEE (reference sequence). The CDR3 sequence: CASTRGGASQETQYF. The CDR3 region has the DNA TGTGCCAGCACCAGGGGCGGGGCGTCCCAAGAGACCCAGTACTTC.

Here the CDR3 reads CASSVGDQTGGRNSPLHF. The CDR3 nucleotides are TGTGCCAGCAGCGTAGGGGACCAGACAGGGGGCCGGAATTCACCCCTCCACTTT. V is TRBV9 and J is TRBJ1-6; 10 bases line up with TRBD1. The germline CDR1 and CDR2 sequences are SGDLS and YYNGEE. The CDR3 spans 18 residues. J was trimmed by 7 bases and V by 0 bases; bases with no gene match: 10.

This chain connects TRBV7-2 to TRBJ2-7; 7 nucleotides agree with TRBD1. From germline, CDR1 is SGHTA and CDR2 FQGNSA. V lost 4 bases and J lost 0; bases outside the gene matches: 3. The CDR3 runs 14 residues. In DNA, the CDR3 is TGTGCCAGCAGCTCGGACAGGAGCTCCTACGAGCAGTACTTC. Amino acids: CASSSDRSSYEQYF.

Written as DNA, the CDR3 is TGCAGCGTTGGTCCCCCGGGACTGCTGCGGGACGAGCAGTACTTC. It encodes CSVGPPGLLRDEQYF. This sequence joins TRBV29-1 and TRBJ2-7; a possible D gene is TRBD2 (6 bases). V was shortened by 4 bases and J by 5 bases, with 21 bases between the two germline ends. This CDR3 region has 15 residues. Germline V gives CDR1 SQVTM, CDR2 ANQGSEA.

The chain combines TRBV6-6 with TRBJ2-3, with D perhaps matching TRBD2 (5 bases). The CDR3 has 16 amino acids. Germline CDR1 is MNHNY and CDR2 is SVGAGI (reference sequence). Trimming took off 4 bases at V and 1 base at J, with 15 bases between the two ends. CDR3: CASSSNPAGGTDTQYF. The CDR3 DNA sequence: TGTGCCAGCAGTTCGAACCCGGCGGGCGGCACAGATACGCAGTATTTT.

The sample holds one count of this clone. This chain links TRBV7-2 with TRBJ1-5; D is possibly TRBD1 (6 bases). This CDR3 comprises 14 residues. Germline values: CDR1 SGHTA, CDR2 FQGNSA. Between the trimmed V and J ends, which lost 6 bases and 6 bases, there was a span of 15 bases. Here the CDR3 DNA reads TGTGCCAGCAGAGGTGCAGGGGCACGTCAGCCCCAGCATTTT. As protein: CASRGAGARQPQHF.

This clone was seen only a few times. The chain's CDR3 is CASSFGNTQYF. CDR3 DNA: TGTGCCAGCAGCTTCGGAAATACGCAGTATTTT. The rearrangement uses TRBV11-1 and TRBJ2-3; no clear D. The CDR3 is made up of 11 amino acids. In germline, CDR1 is SGHAT, CDR2 FQDESV (reference sequence). V was trimmed by 3 bases and J by 7 bases, leaving 5 bases between them.

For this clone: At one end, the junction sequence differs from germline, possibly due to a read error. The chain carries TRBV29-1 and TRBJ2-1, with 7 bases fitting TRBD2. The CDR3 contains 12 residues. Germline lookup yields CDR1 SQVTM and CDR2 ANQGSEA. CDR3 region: CSVERDYDEQFF. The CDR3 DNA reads TGCAGCGTTGAGAGGGACTACGATGAGCAGTTCTTC.

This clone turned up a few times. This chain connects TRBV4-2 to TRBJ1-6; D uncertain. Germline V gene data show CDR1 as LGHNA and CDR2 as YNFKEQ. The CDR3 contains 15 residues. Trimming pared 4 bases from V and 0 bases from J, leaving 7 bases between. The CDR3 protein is CASSPRSSYNSPLHF. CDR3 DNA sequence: TGTGCCAGCAGCCCGAGGAGCTCCTATAATTCACCCCTCCACTTT.